Listed below are T cell receptor beta chains from one sample, sequenced in a study of cytomegalovirus exposure and HLA in healthy donors. This table comes from immunoSEQ multiplex PCR, and its TCRdb copy is limited to in-frame clones, with some not included. The repertoire holds approximately 120,000 clones, around 85% seen once, with 6% to 8% in the top ten. The sequencing input was PBMCs. The receptors were gathered from a woman aged 25 to 39 in good health and CMV-seropositive. CDR3s include the opening cysteine and the closing phenylalanine or tryptophan. A D gene is named only where the DNA matches it firmly. Some rows mark clone size as missing; the rest say once, few, many or name a class of expanded clone.

once	NA	15	TRBV25-1	TRBJ1-3	CASLGGGSSGNTIYF	TGTGCCAGCCTCGGGGGAGGTAGCTCTGGAAACACCATATATTTT
NA	NA	15	TRBV9	TRBJ2-7	CASSPLGGGGQAQYF	TGTGCCAGCAGCCCCCTAGGGGGGGGCGGACAAGCGCAGTACTTC
NA	NA	15	TRBV7-2	TRBJ1-1	CASSSRFNTGREAFF	TGTGCCAGCAGCTCCCGCTTTAATACAGGCCGTGAAGCTTTCTTT
NA	NA	14	TRBV5-8	TRBJ2-1	CASSLVAGTGEQFF	TGTGCCAGCAGCTTGGTCGCGGGGACGGGTGAGCAGTTCTTC
NA	NA	14	TRBV30	TRBJ2-7	CAWSFLRQGGEQYF	TGTGCCTGGAGCTTCCTTCGACAGGGAGGCGAGCAGTACTTC
few	NA	13	TRBV5-4	TRBJ2-1	CASSAGRHNEQFF	TGTGCCAGCAGTGCGGGGAGGCACAATGAGCAGTTCTTC
NA	TRBD2	16	TRBV5-1	TRBJ2-2	CASSSLGLAGVGELFF	TGCGCCAGCAGCTCCCTCGGACTAGCGGGAGTCGGGGAGCTGTTTTTT
NA	NA	14	TRBV13	TRBJ1-1	CASSLGRVPLGAFF	TGTGCCAGCAGCTTAGGTCGGGTGCCCCTGGGAGCTTTCTTT
NA	NA	13	TRBV5-6	TRBJ1-1	CASSLEVGGEAFF	TGTGCCAGCAGCTTAGAGGTGGGGGGTGAAGCTTTCTTT
NA	NA	15	TRBV7-3	TRBJ2-3	CASSLWGGGGDTQYF	TGTGCCAGCAGCTTATGGGGGGGCGGGGGAGATACGCAGTATTTT
NA	TRBD1	14	TRBV6-1	TRBJ2-1	CASSDETGVSEQFF	TGTGCCAGCAGTGACGAGACAGGGGTCAGTGAGCAGTTCTTC
NA	TRBD2	15	TRBV28	TRBJ2-2	CASSPLADQTGELFF	TGTGCCAGCAGTCCCCTAGCGGACCAAACCGGGGAGCTGTTTTTT
NA	NA	13	TRBV6-1	TRBJ1-1	CASSRTGITEAFF	TGTGCCAGCAGTAGAACAGGGATCACTGAAGCTTTCTTT
once	NA	13	TRBV2	TRBJ2-2	CASSGERTGELFF	TGTGCCAGCAGTGGAGAGCGCACCGGGGAGCTGTTTTTT
NA	TRBD1	14	TRBV27	TRBJ2-7	CASTPQGASYEQYF	TGTGCCAGCACCCCACAGGGGGCTTCCTACGAGCAGTACTTC
NA	NA	13	TRBV7-6	TRBJ1-5	CASSLDNNQPQHF	TGTGCCAGCAGCTTAGACAACAATCAGCCCCAGCATTTT
NA	NA	15	TRBV23-1	TRBJ1-2	CASRPKGGALGGYTF	TGCGCCAGCAGGCCCAAGGGAGGGGCCCTTGGGGGCTACACCTTC
NA	NA	13	TRBV28	TRBJ1-2	CASSLLGVHGYTF	TGTGCCAGCAGTCTTCTGGGCGTTCATGGCTACACCTTC
NA	NA	15	TRBV5-4	TRBJ2-1	CASSAVQGTYNEQFF	TGTGCCAGCAGCGCCGTACAGGGAACCTACAATGAGCAGTTCTTC
NA	NA	14	TRBV10-3	TRBJ2-7	CAAGKSSGSYEQYF	TGTGCCGCCGGGAAGTCCTCCGGGTCCTACGAGCAGTACTTC
NA	TRBD1	14	TRBV14	TRBJ1-1	CASSPVTGGTEAFF	TGTGCCAGCAGCCCTGTGACAGGGGGGACTGAAGCTTTCTTT
NA	NA	15	TRBV19	TRBJ1-1	CASSTRGGMNTEAFF	TGTGCCAGTAGTACCCGAGGGGGAATGAACACTGAAGCTTTCTTT